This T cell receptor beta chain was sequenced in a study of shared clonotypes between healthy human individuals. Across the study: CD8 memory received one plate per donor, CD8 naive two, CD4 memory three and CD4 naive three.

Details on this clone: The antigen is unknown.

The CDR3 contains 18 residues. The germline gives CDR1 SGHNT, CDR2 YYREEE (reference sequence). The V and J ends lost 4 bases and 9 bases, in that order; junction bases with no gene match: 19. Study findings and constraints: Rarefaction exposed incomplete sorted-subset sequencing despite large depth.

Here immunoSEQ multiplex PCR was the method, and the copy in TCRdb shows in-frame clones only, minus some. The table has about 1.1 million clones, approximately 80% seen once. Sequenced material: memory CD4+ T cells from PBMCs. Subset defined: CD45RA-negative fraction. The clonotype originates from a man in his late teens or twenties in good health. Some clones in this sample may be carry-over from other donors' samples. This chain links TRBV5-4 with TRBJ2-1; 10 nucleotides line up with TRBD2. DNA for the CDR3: TGTGCCAGCAGCCTTTTTCGAGTCGGAGCGGGGGGGGAAAGTGAGCAGTTCTTC. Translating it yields CASSLFRVGAGGESEQFF.